This TCR beta chain was retrieved from a study of blood T cell repertoires in COVID-19 (dated by TCRdb to about 2020). In terms of the full investigation: Samples covering the acute and convalescent phases of COVID-19 were provided by collaborators in the United States, Italy and Spain. The prospective study material was composed of cDNA or gDNA derived from T cells, B-cell-depleted T cells, or PBMCs. Subjects who had been exposed to COVID-19, were actively infected with it, or had recovered from it provided the deeply sampled blood TCRbeta repertoires that made up the dataset. A freely available public database, intended as a resource for researchers studying the immune response to SARS-CoV-2, is where the repertoires were released. The samples were drawn from the first 160 participants of the ongoing ImmuneRACE study and from more than 1,000 subjects provided by 6 global collaborators. Nearly every sample came with metadata listing a de-identified subject ID, COVID-19 status, age in years and sex. HLA class I and class II types, where available, came from metadata supplied by the sample provider rather than from assay-based typing. Study-wide conclusions, independent of this receptor: Clinical and demographic metadata were provided uncurated, with the amount varying by source and participant.

Collaborating institutions collected whole blood in K2EDTA tubes following their own protocols. Collaborator samples were shipped for TCRbeta analysis as frozen whole blood, isolated PBMCs, or DNA extracted from either sample type. TCRbeta CDR3 regions were amplified from genomic DNA using the immunoSEQ Assay, a bias-controlled multiplex PCR. The authors' analysis ran thus. Nucleated cell counts per sample were estimated from amplification of reference gene primers within the assay. To quantify the absolute abundance of each unique TCRbeta CDR3 rearrangement, sequence reads were collapsed and filtered. For each sample, productive Simpson clonality was calculated by taking the square root of Simpson's diversity index across productive rearrangements. Drawn from immuneACCESS, this table holds only the in-frame rearrangements with V and J called that TCRdb kept. Clones are partly lost; checked studies trace under half to an unresolved V gene and leave the rest unexplained. V, J and clone size were drawn from that table, and D and trimming were deduced from the DNA. Counted in this sample were fewer than 250,000 clones; less than 90% of them appeared once. Of the sample, 0.7% to 0.8% falls within the top ten clones.

Notes on this clone: The antigen this receptor binds is unknown. The sample holds no much larger clone one base away, and base qualities are not on file.

The clonotype originates from a woman between 65 and 79 years old with acute or convalescent COVID-19. Sequencing was carried out using peripheral blood.

The base sequence is TGTGCCAGCATTCTGGACAGGGGAAGCAATCAGCCCCAGCATTTT. Its translation is CASILDRGSNQPQHF. Recombination joined TRBV6-5 with TRBJ1-5; 9 bases in the middle match TRBD1. After removal of 7 bases from V and 1 base from J, the junction retains 5 bases not matched to a gene. From the germline V gene, CDR1 is MNHEY and CDR2 is SVGAGI. From the cysteine up to the phenylalanine, the CDR3 has a length of 15 residues. Only the CDR3 region is kept as DNA, spanning 45 bases read in frame from base 1.